Listed below are T cell receptor beta chains from one sample, sequenced in a study of shared clonotypes between healthy human individuals. Some clones are missing from TCRdb's copy, which holds only in-frame ones; the method was immunoSEQ multiplex PCR. The sample records around 550,000 clones, almost 97% being singletons. Input material: naive CD4+ T cells sorted from blood. These receptors originate from a woman aged 25 to 39 in good health. Each CDR3 is given with its conserved first and last residue. A D gene is named only where the DNA matches it firmly. Clone size appears in some rows only: once, few, many, or a class for an expanded clone.

d_gene,abundance,v_gene,j_gene,len,CDR3nt,CDR3aa
.,.,TRBV11-2,TRBJ1-6,16,TGTGCCAGCAGCTTAACAGGAAGCTCCTATAATTCACCCCTCCACTTT,CASSLTGSSYNSPLHF
TRBD2,once,TRBV5-1,TRBJ2-3,16,TGCGCCAGCAGCTTGGCCTCTAGCGGGACTACAGATACGCAGTATTTT,CASSLASSGTTDTQYF
.,.,TRBV5-5,TRBJ1-5,15,TGTGCCAGCAGCTTGGAGGGTGTCGCCAATCAGCCCCAGCATTTT,CASSLEGVANQPQHF
TRBD2,.,TRBV19,TRBJ2-4,17,TGTGCCAGTAGGCCTAATGGCGGGAGGCTAGCCAAAAACATTCAGTACTTC,CASRPNGGRLAKNIQYF
TRBD2,.,TRBV7-9,TRBJ2-7,16,TGTGCCAGCAGCTTAGGAGGGACTAGCGGGAACTACGAGCAGTACTTC,CASSLGGTSGNYEQYF
.,once,TRBV2,TRBJ1-5,13,TGTGCCAGCAACAGGGATAGCAATCAGCCCCAGCATTTT,CASNRDSNQPQHF
.,.,TRBV6-1,TRBJ1-5,13,TGTGCCAGCAGTGAACAGGGATGGCAGCCCCAGCATTTT,CASSEQGWQPQHF
TRBD1,.,TRBV30,TRBJ2-2,15,TGTGCCTGGAGTCGGGACAGGGTGCGAACCGGGGAGCTGTTTTTT,CAWSRDRVRTGELFF
.,.,TRBV6-5,TRBJ2-7,15,TGTGCCAGCAGTTACATTGCAGGGAGCTCCTACGAGCAGTACTTC,CASSYIAGSSYEQYF
TRBD2,.,TRBV18,TRBJ2-7,15,TGTGCCAGCTCCCCGGGCCTAGCGGGGTCCTACGAGCAGTACTTC,CASSPGLAGSYEQYF
.,.,TRBV10-3,TRBJ2-7,11,TGTGCCATCAGTGCTAGCTACGAGCAGTACTTC,CAISASYEQYF
TRBD2,.,TRBV6-5,TRBJ2-7,14,TGTGCCAGCAGCCTTACTAGCGGGAGTCGCGAGCAGTACTTC,CASSLTSGSREQYF
TRBD2,.,TRBV27,TRBJ2-5,16,TGTGCCAGCAGAAGAAGACTAGCGGCAAGACGAGAGACCCAGTACTTC,CASRRRLAARRETQYF
.,.,TRBV6-1,TRBJ2-5,13,TGTGCCAGCACATCCCAGGGTCAAGAGACCCAGTACTTC,CASTSQGQETQYF
.,.,TRBV4-1,TRBJ1-1,14,TGCGCCAGCAGCCAAGATTCTGCAGGGGTTTTAGCTTTCTTT,CASSQDSAGVLAFF
TRBD2,.,TRBV5-1,TRBJ2-7,19,TGCGCCAGCAGCTTCATGCCCAGGGCAAGCGGGAGGGTCGGGAACGAGCAGTACTTC,CASSFMPRASGRVGNEQYF
.,.,TRBV28,TRBJ2-7,13,TGTGCCAGCAGCACCGACAGCTCCTACGAGCAGTACTTC,CASSTDSSYEQYF
.,.,TRBV7-9,TRBJ2-7,13,TGTGCCAGCAGCTTCGGGGGCTCCTACGAGCAGTACTTC,CASSFGGSYEQYF
.,.,TRBV7-9,TRBJ1-1,11,TGTGCCAGCAGCTTAGCGTCTGGAGCTTTCTTT,CASSLASGAFF
.,.,TRBV2,TRBJ1-1,12,TGTGCCAGCAGTGGACCCTACACTGAAGCTTTCTTT,CASSGPYTEAFF
TRBD1,.,TRBV7-9,TRBJ2-3,15,TGTGCCAGCAGCTTAAAGGACAGGGGGGCAGATACGCAGTATTTT,CASSLKDRGADTQYF
.,.,TRBV5-4,TRBJ1-2,15,TGTGCCAGCAGCTTAGGGGCAGGGGCTAACTATGGCTACACCTTC,CASSLGAGANYGYTF
.,.,TRBV27,TRBJ2-7,14,TGTGCCAGCATTGGGGGCCCCAGGTCCTACGAGCAGTACTTC,CASIGGPRSYEQYF